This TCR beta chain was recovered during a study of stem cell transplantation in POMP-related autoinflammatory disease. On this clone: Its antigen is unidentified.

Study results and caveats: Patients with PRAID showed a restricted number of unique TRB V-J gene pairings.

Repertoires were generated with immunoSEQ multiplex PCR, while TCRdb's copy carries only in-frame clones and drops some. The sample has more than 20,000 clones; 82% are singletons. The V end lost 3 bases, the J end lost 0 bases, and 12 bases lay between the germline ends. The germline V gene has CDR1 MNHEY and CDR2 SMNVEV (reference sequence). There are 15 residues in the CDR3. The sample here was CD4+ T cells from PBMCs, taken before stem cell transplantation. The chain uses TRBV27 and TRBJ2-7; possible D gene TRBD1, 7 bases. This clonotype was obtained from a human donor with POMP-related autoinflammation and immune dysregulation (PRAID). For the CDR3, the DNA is TGTGCCAGCAGTTTTGGAGGGGGCAACTCCTACGAGCAGTACTTC. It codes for CASSFGGGNSYEQYF.